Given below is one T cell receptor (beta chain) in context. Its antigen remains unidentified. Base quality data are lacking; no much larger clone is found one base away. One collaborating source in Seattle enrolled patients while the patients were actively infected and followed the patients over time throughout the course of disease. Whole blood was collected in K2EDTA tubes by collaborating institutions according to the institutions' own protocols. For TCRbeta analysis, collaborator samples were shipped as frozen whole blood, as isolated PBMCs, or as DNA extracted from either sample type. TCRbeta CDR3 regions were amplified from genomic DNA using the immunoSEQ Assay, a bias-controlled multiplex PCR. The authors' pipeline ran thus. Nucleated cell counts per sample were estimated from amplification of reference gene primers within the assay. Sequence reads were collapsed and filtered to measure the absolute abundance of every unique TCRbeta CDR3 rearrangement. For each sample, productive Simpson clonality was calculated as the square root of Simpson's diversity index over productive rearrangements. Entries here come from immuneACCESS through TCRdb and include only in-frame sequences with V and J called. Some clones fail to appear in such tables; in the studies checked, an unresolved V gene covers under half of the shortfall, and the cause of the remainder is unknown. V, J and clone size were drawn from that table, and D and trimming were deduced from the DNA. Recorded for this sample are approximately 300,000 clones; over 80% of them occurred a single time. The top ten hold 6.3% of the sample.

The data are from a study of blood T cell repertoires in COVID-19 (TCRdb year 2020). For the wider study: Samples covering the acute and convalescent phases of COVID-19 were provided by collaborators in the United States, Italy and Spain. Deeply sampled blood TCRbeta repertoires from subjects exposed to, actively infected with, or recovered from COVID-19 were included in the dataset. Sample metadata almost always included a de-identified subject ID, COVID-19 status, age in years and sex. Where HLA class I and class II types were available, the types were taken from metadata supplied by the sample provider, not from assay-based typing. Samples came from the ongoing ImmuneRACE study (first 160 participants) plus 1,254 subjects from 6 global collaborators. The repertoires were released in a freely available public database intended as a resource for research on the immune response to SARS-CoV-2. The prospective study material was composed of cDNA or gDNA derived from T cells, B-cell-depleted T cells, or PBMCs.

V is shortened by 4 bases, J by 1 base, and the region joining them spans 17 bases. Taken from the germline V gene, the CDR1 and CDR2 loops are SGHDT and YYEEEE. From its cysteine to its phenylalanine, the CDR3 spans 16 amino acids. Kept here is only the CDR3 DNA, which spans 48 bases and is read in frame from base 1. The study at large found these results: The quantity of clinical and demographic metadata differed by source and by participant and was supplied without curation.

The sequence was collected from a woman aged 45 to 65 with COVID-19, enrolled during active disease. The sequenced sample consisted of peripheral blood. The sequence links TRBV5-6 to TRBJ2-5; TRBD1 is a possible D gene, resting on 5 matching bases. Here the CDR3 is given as CASSDLGREPQETQYF. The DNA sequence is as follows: TGTGCCAGCAGCGACCTTGGCAGGGAACCCCAAGAGACCCAGTACTTC.